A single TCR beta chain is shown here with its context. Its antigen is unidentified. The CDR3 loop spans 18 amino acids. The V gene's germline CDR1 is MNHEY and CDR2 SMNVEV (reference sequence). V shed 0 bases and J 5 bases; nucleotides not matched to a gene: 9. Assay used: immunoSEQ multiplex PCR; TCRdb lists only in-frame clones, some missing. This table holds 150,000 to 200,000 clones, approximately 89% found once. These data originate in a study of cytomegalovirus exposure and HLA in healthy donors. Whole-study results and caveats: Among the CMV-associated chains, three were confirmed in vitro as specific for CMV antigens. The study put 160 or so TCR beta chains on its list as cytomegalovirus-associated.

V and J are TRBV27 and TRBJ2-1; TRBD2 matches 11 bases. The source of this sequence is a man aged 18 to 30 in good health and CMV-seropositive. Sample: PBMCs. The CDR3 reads CASSLSITSGSYDNEQFF. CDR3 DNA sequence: TGTGCCAGCAGTTTATCGATTACTAGCGGGAGTTACGACAATGAGCAGTTCTTC.